The 10 T cell receptor beta chains below were found in one sample sequenced in a study of beta chain features in type 1 diabetes. The entirety of the isolated RNA underwent reverse transcription, so expressed TCRB transcripts were sequenced. Sequenced by immunoSEQ multiplex PCR; TCRdb stores in-frame clones only, minus some. The sample includes 400,000 to 450,000 clones, approximately 13% of them seen just once. Sequencing used naive CD4+ T cells from blood. These receptors originate from a man younger than 45 in good health.

This clone was found a few times. This chain joins TRBV5-6 and TRBJ2-7, with 9 bases that match TRBD2. The CDR3 spans 12 residues. V shed 0 bases, J shed 13 bases, and the junction held 5 bases outside the gene matches. CDR1 and CDR2 from the germline V gene are SGHDT and YYEEEE. The CDR3 here is CASSLVGTSLYV. CDR3 sequence (DNA): TGTGCCAGCAGCTTGGTGGGGACTAGCTTATACGTC.

The V gene is TRBV29-1, the J gene TRBJ1-4; possible D gene TRBD1, 5 bases. The CDR3 sequence is 11 residues long. Trimming took 7 bases from V and 8 from J, leaving 11 bases between them. From germline, CDR1 is SQVTM and CDR2 ANQGSEA. The CDR3 protein is CSARVGEKLFF. The CDR3 DNA reads as TGCAGCGCCAGGGTTGGAGAAAAACTGTTTTTT.

The sample holds a few counts of this clone. The same CDR3 arises from other DNA sequences in this sample as well. The genes are TRBV9 and TRBJ2-5; D possibly corresponds to TRBD1 (5 bases). Germline V gene data show CDR1 as SGDLS and CDR2 as YYNGEE. The V and J ends lost 2 bases and 4 bases respectively, with 12 bases between them. This CDR3 spans 14 amino acids. In DNA, the CDR3 is TGTGCCAGCAGCGTGGGGTCAGGGTCAGAGACCCAGTACTTC. Translated: CASSVGSGSETQYF.

This clone showed up just a few times. The chain links TRBV4-3 to TRBJ2-4; maybe TRBD1 (5 bases). This CDR3 region has 14 residues. The V gene lost 2 bases and the J gene lost 8 bases, with 13 bases spanning the gap. Germline V gene sequence: CDR1 LGHNA, CDR2 YSLEER. DNA of the CDR3: TGCGCCAGCAGCCAAACGGCAGGGTGGTACATTCAGTACTTC. Protein: CASSQTAGWYIQYF.

The J gene is TRBJ1-1, the V gene TRBV7-2, with a possible D match to TRBD1 (5 bases). The germline V and J ends were trimmed by 0 bases and 6 bases, with 17 bases remaining between them. The germline V gene has CDR1 SGHTA and CDR2 FQGNSA. This CDR3 has 16 amino acids. The CDR3, as DNA: TGTGCCAGCAGCTTAGCGTTGGGGCAGGGAATTTCTGAAGCTTTCTTT. This translates into CASSLALGQGISEAFF.

The V gene is TRBV7-9, the J gene TRBJ1-2, with a possible D match to TRBD1 (6 bases). V lost 5 bases and J 7 bases, leaving 20 bases between the germline ends. From germline, CDR1 is SEHNR and CDR2 FQNEAQ (reference sequence). This CDR3 has 15 amino acids. The CDR3 reads CASSVTRGSRGGYTF. In nucleotides, the CDR3 is TGTGCCAGCAGCGTAACCAGGGGATCCCGTGGTGGCTACACCTTC.

The chain joins TRBV7-2 to TRBJ1-1, with 9 positions matching TRBD1. The CDR3 runs 15 residues. Germline V gene sequence: CDR1 SGHTA, CDR2 FQGNSA. After removal of 4 bases from V and 2 bases from J, the junction contained 5 bases not matched to a gene. In DNA, the CDR3 is TGTGCCAGCAGCTACAGGGGGCCGTCTAACACTGAAGCTTTCTTT. This encodes CASSYRGPSNTEAFF.

V gene TRBV14 combines with J gene TRBJ2-1; D gene uncertain. The CDR3 is 14 residues long. Germline-derived CDR1 and CDR2 are SGHDN and FVKESK. Trimming removed 4 bases at V and 0 bases at J, with 7 bases between. CDR3 DNA: TGTGCCAGCAGCCCCTTAAGCTCCTACAATGAGCAGTTCTTC. Amino acids: CASSPLSSYNEQFF.

CDR3 bases: TGCGCCAGCAGCCAAGAGGGGATACAGGGGGTGAACGGCTACACCTTC. It yields the protein CASSQEGIQGVNGYTF. The rearrangement joins TRBV4-1 to TRBJ1-2; 8 bases line up with TRBD1. CDR1 MGHRA and CDR2 YSYEKL come from the germline V gene. V gave up 0 bases and J gave up 8 bases; unmatched junction bases: 11. The CDR3 sequence is 16 residues long.

The chain has TRBV7-9 and TRBJ2-1, with D hard to call. CDR3 length: 14 residues. Trimming removed 5 bases at V and 4 bases at J, with 12 bases between. The germline V gene encodes CDR1 SEHNR and CDR2 FQNEAQ (reference sequence). The CDR3 DNA is TGTGCCAGCAGCGCGAACCTGGGGTACAATGAGCAGTTCTTC. Its translation is CASSANLGYNEQFF.